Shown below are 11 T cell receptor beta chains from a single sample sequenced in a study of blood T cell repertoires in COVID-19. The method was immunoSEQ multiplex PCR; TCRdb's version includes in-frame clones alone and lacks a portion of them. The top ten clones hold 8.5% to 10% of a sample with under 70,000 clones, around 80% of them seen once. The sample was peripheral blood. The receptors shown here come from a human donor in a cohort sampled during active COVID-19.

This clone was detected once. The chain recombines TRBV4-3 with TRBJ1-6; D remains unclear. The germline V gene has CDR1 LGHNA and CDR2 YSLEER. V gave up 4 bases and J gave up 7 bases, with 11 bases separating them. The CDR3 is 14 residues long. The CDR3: CASSRTGENSPLHF. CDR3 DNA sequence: TGCGCCAGCAGCCGGACGGGAGAGAATTCACCCCTCCACTTT.

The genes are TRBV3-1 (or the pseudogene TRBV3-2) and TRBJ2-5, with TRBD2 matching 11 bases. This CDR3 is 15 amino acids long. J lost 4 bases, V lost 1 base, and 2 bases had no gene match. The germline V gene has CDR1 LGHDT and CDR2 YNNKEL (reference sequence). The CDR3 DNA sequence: TGTGCCAGCAGCCAAGGCCTAGCGGGAGGAGAGACCCAGTACTTC. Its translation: CASSQGLAGGETQYF.

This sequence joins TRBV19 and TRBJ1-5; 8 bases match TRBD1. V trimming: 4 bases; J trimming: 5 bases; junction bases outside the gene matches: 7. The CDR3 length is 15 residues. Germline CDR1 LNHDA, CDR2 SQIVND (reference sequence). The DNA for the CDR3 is TGTGCCAGTAGTAAAGACAGGGGAGTTCATCAGCCCCAGCATTTT. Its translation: CASSKDRGVHQPQHF.

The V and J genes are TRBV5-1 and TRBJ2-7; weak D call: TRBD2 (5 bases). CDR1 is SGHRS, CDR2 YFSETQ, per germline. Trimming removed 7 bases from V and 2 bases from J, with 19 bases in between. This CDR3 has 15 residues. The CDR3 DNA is TGCGCCAGCCGGCTGGGAGTGGGGTTGACCTACGAGCAGTACTTC. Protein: CASRLGVGLTYEQYF.

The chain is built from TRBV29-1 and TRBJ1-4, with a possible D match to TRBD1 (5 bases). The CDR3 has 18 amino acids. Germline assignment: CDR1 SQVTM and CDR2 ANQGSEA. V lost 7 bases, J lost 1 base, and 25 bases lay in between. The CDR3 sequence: CSASGGRTQGRTNEKLFF. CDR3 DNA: TGCAGCGCTTCCGGGGGGAGGACGCAAGGGAGAACTAATGAAAAACTGTTTTTT.

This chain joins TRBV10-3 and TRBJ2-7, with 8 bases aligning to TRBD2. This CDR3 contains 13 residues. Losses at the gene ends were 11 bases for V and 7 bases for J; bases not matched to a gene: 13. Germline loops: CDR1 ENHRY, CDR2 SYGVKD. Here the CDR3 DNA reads TGTGCCGCCGGGGGGGTCGTTGCCATGGAGCAGTACTTC. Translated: CAAGGVVAMEQYF.

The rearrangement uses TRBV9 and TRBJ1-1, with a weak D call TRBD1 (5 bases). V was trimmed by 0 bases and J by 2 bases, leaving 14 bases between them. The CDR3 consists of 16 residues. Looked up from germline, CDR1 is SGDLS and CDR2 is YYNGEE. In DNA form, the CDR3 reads TGTGCCAGCAGCGTAGGTGCTGTTGACAGAAACACTGAAGCTTTCTTT. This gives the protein CASSVGAVDRNTEAFF.

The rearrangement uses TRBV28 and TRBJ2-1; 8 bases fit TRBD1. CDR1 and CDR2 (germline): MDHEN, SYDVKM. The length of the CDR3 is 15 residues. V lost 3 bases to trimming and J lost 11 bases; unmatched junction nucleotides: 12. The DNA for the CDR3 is TGTGCCAGCAGTTTCGTGTTCCAGGGGGCGCGAAAGCAGTTCTTC. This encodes CASSFVFQGARKQFF. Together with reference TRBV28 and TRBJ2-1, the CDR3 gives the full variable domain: DVKVTQSSRYLVKRTGEKVFLECVQDMDHENMFWYRQDPGLGLRLIYFSYDVKMKEKGDIPEGYSVSREKKERFSLILESASTNQTSMYLCASSFVFQGARKQFFGPGTRLTVL.

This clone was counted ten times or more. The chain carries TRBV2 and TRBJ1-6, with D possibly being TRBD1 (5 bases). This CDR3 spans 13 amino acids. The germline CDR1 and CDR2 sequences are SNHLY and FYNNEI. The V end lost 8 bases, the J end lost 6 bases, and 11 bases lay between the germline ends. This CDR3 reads CASLTDFNSPLHF. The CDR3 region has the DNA TGTGCCAGCCTGACAGATTTTAATTCACCCCTCCACTTT.

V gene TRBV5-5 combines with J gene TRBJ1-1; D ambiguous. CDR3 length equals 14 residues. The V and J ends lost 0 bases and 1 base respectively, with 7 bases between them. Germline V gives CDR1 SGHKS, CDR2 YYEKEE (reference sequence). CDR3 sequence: CASSLGAQNTEAFF. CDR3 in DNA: TGTGCCAGCAGCTTGGGGGCGCAGAACACTGAAGCTTTCTTT.

The DNA of the CDR3 is TGTGCCAGCTCACCCGAGGGACAGTCCTATGGCTACACCTTC. Its protein is CASSPEGQSYGYTF. This chain uses TRBV18 with TRBJ1-2; 7 bases are a match to TRBD1. Germline CDR1 and CDR2: KGHSH and LQKENI. This CDR3 is built from 14 residues. Germline trimming cut 3 bases from V and 4 bases from J; bases unmatched to any gene: 5.